This T cell receptor (beta chain) stems from a study of blood T cell repertoires in COVID-19. At the level of the study: Whether acute or convalescent, the COVID-19 samples came from the United States, Italy and Spain. PBMCs, B-cell-depleted T cells, or T cells were the source of the cDNA or gDNA that made up the material.

In the original processing: Amplified reference gene primers provided the basis for estimating nucleated cell counts. Sequenced by immunoSEQ multiplex PCR; TCRdb stores in-frame clones only, minus some. Clonal size and the V and J genes are those of that table, whereas D and trimming came from the DNA. The data contain some 96,000 clones, 80% of them seen just once; the ten biggest clones take up about 12%. The CDR3 consists of 13 residues. Germline V gene lookup returns CDR1 SNHLY and CDR2 FYNNEI. The V and J ends lost 7 bases and 1 base respectively, with 7 bases between them. The TCR comes from a woman aged 65 to 85 with acute or convalescent COVID-19. The sequenced sample consisted of peripheral blood. The rearrangement uses TRBV2 and TRBJ2-2, with TRBD1 as a possible D gene (6 bases). The CDR3 DNA reads TGTGCCAGCACGGGACAGAACACCGGGGAGCTGTTTTTT. It translates to CASTGQNTGELFF. Complete variable domain (other parts from reference TRBV2 and TRBJ2-2): EPEVTQTPSHQVTQMGQEVILRCVPISNHLYFYWYRQILGQKVEFLVSFYNNEISEKSEIFDDQFSVERPDGSNFTLKIRSTKLEDSAMYFCASTGQNTGELFFGEGSRLTVL.